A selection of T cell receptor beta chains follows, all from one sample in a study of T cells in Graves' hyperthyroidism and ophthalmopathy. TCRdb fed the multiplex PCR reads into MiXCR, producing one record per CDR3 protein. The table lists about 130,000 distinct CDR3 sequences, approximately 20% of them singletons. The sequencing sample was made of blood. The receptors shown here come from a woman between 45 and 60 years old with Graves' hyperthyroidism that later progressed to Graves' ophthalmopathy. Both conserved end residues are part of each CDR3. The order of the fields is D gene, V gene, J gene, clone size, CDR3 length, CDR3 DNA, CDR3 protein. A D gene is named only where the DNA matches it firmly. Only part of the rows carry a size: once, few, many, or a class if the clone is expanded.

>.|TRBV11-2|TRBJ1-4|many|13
TGTGCCAGCACCCTTACGCCTAATGAAAAACTGTTTTTT
CASTLTPNEKLFF
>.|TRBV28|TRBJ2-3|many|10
TGTGCCAGCTCGGAGGTTACGCAGTATTTT
CASSEVTQYF
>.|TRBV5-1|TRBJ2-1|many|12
TGCGCCAGCAGCTTACCCGGCCCCGAGCAGTTCTTC
CASSLPGPEQFF
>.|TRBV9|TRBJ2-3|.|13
TGTGCCAGCGGAGCAGGGGGCACAGATACGCAGTATTTT
CASGAGGTDTQYF
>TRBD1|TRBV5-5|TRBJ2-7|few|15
TGTGCCAGCAGCATTACCGGGACAGGTTTCCACGAGCAGTACTTC
CASSITGTGFHEQYF
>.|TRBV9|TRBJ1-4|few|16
TGTGCCAGCAGCGTAGACGGGCAGAGGACTAATGAAAAACTGTTTTTT
CASSVDGQRTNEKLFF
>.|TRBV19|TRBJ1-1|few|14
TGTGCCAGTAGTATAGGAGAGGAGAGCACTGAAGCTTTCTTT
CASSIGEESTEAFF
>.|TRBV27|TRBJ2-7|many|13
TGTGCCAGCAGTTTATCTAGGAAATACGAGCAGTACTTC
CASSLSRKYEQYF
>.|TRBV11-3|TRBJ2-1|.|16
TGTGCCAGCAGCTTAGATAGGAGTTCCGGGGGCAGGGAGCAGTTCTTC
CASSLDRSSGGREQFF
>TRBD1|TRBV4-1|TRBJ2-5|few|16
TGCGCCAGCAGCCAAGTCGCGTCGGACAGGCAAGAGACCCAGTACTTC
CASSQVASDRQETQYF
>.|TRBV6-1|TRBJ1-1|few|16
TGTGCCAGCAGGTCCGGTCAGGCCGTGGGTAACACTGAAGCTTTCTTT
CASRSGQAVGNTEAFF
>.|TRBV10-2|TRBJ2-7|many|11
TGCGCCAGCAGTGAATCCCGGGCGCGGTACTTC
CASSESRARYF
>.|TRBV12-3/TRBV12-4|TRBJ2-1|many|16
TGTGCCAGCAGTTTAACTGGCGGGTTGCCCTACAATGAGCAGTTCTTC
CASSLTGGLPYNEQFF
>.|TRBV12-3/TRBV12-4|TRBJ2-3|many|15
TGTGCCAGCAGTTTAGCGGGAGGCCCCCGGGATACGCAGTATTTT
CASSLAGGPRDTQYF
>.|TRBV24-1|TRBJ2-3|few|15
TGTGCCACCAGTGATTTCGGCAGGGGCACAGATACGCAGTATTTT
CATSDFGRGTDTQYF
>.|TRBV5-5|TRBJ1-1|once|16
TGCGCCAGCAGCTTGAACGCAGGGTCGTTGAACACTGAAGCTTTCTTT
CASSLNAGSLNTEAFF
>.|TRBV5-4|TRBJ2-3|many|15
TGTGCCAGCAGCTTGGCCCCACAGGGACAAGATACGCAGTATTTT
CASSLAPQGQDTQYF
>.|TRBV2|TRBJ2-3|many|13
TGTGCCAGCGGGAGCATGGGCACAGATACGCAGTATTTT
CASGSMGTDTQYF
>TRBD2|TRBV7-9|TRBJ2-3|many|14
TGTGCCAGCCTGGCGGGGGGTAGCACAGATACGCAGTATTTT
CASLAGGSTDTQYF
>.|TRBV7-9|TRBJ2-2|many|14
TGTGCCAGCAGCACGAACACGAACACCGGGGAGCTGTTTTTT
CASSTNTNTGELFF
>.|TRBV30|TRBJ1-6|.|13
TGTGCCTGGGGCCCTCGGCCGGATTCACCCCTCCACTTT
CAWGPRPDSPLHF
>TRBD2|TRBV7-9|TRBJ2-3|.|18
TGCGCCAGCAGCCAATCGTCGACTAGCGGGAGGGTTACAGATACGCAGTATTTT
CASSQSSTSGRVTDTQYF
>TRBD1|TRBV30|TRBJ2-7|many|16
TGTGCCTGGAGTGTACCGCGGACAGGGAGCGGCTACGAGCAGTACTTC
CAWSVPRTGSGYEQYF
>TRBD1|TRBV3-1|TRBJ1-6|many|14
TGTGCCAGCAGCCAAGGACAGGGTAATTCACCCCTCCACTTT
CASSQGQGNSPLHF
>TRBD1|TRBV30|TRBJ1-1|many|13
TGTGCCTGGATAGACTCCCCGGACAGGGCGGCTTTCTTT
CAWIDSPDRAAFF
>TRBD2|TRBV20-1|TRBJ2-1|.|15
TGCAGTGCCGCGGGGGCTAGCGGGAGCTGGAATGAGCAGTTCTTC
CSAAGASGSWNEQFF
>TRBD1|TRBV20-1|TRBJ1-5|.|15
TGCAGTGCTACCCCTGACAGGGGGGGCAATCAGCCCCAGCATTTT
CSATPDRGGNQPQHF
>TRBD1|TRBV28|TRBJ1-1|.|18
TGTGCCAGCAGTTACCTAACTTTTGGACAGGGGGTGAACACTGAAGCTTTCTTT
CASSYLTFGQGVNTEAFF
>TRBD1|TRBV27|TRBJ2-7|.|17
TGTGCCAGCAGTTCGGTGAGGGGGCGAGAGGCTGCCTACGAGCAGTACTTC
CASSSVRGREAAYEQYF
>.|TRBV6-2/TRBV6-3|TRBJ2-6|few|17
TGTGCCAGCAGTTACTCGAGTAGGGAATCTGGGGCCAACGTCCTGACTTTC
CASSYSSRESGANVLTF
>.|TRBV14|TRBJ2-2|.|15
TGTGCCAGCAGCCAAGAGAGGCCGAACACCGGGGAGCTGTTTTTT
CASSQERPNTGELFF
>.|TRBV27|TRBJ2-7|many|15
TGTGCCAGCAGTTTAAGTAGTGACGGGCTGGACGAGCAGTACTTC
CASSLSSDGLDEQYF
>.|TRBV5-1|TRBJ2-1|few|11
TGCGCTCAAATAACTAGCTGTGAGCAGTTCTTC
CAQITSCEQFF
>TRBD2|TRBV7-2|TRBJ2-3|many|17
TGTGCCAGCAGCTTAGAGGGCAGTAGCGGGACGACAGATACGCAGTATTTT
CASSLEGSSGTTDTQYF
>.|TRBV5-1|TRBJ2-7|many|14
TGCGCCAGCAGCTTGGCCCCGGGGGCGTACGAGCAGTACTTC
CASSLAPGAYEQYF
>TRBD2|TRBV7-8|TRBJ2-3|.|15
TGTGCCAGCAGAAAAAAGCGGGAGGGTACAGATACGCAGTATTTT
CASRKKREGTDTQYF
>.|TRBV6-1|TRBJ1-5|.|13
TGTGCCAGCAGTAAACAGGGTAATCAGCCCCAGCATTTT
CASSKQGNQPQHF
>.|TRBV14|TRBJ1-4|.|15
TGTGCCAGCAGCCAAGGGGGGGCCTCTAATGAAAAACTGTTTTTT
CASSQGGASNEKLFF
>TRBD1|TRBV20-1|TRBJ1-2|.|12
TGCAGTGCCCCGACAGGGGCAAATGGCTACACCTTC
CSAPTGANGYTF
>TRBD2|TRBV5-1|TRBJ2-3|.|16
TGCGCCAGCAGCTTGTTACGGGAGGGTAGCACAGATACGCAGTATTTT
CASSLLREGSTDTQYF